This entry lists 12 T cell receptor beta chains sequenced from one sample in a study of T cells of healthy individuals. TCRdb redid the calling of the 5' RACE reads with MiXCR, one entry per CDR3 protein. This table has around 98,000 distinct CDR3 sequences, 17% appearing once. The receptor source for this set is a human donor in good health.

This clonotype has just a few counts. The V and J genes are TRBV4-3 and TRBJ2-4; 9 bases align to TRBD2. J lost 10 bases, V lost 3 bases, and 7 bases had no gene match. The germline V gene encodes CDR1 LGHNA and CDR2 YSLEER. This CDR3 contains 14 residues. This CDR3 is CASSQLSGSRIQYF. As DNA, the CDR3 is TGCGCCAGCAGCCAGCTTAGCGGGAGCCGGATTCAGTACTTC.

In this sample, this clonotype turned up many times. The chain is built from TRBV6-4 and TRBJ2-1; no firm D call. V shed 3 bases and J shed 2 bases, with 5 bases lying between them. CDR1 and CDR2 from the germline V gene are MRHNA and SNTAGT. The length of the CDR3 is 13 residues. Written as DNA, the CDR3 is TGTGCCAGCAGTGAGGGGACCTACAATGAGCAGTTCTTC. This sequence encodes CASSEGTYNEQFF.

This clonotype was counted many times. V and J are TRBV5-6 and TRBJ1-2; D remains unclear. V lost 0 bases and J lost 3, with 6 bases in between. The germline gives CDR1 SGHDT, CDR2 YYEEEE. The length of the CDR3 is 13 residues. Here the CDR3 DNA reads TGTGCCAGCAGCTTGGGCACAGACTATGGCTACACCTTC. Its translation: CASSLGTDYGYTF.

This chain joins TRBV28 and TRBJ2-2; possible D gene TRBD1, 6 bases. CDR3 size: 15 residues. In germline, CDR1 is MDHEN, CDR2 SYDVKM. V was pared by 5 bases and J by 4 bases, with 14 bases between. CDR3 protein: CASSANRAGTGELFF. The CDR3 region has the DNA TGTGCCAGCAGTGCTAACAGGGCGGGCACCGGGGAGCTGTTTTTT.

The rearrangement uses TRBV20-1 and TRBJ1-2, with a possible D match to TRBD1 (6 bases). Deletions cut 0 bases from V and 4 bases from J, with 21 bases between. The CDR3 totals 17 residues. Germline V CDR1 and CDR2: DFQATT, SNEGSKA (reference sequence). DNA of the CDR3: TGCAGTGCTAGAGATCAGGAGGAGGGGGTCTGGATCTATGGCTACACCTTC. As protein: CSARDQEEGVWIYGYTF.

This clonotype was counted only a few times. In DNA, the CDR3 is TGTGCCACCAGTGTCGCGGGGGGCTACAATGAGCAGTTCTTC. Amino acid sequence: CATSVAGGYNEQFF. The chain has TRBV24-1 and TRBJ2-1, with TRBD2 matching 8 bases. The germline V gene has CDR1 KGHDR and CDR2 SFDVKD. V lost 5 bases and J lost 3; bases outside the gene matches: 2. The CDR3 runs 14 residues.

This clonotype counts as medium-sized (0.01 to 0.1%). This chain joins TRBV7-2 and TRBJ1-2, with TRBD1 identical over 7 bases. This CDR3 has 15 amino acids. The germline gives CDR1 SGHTA, CDR2 FQGNSA. The J segment lost 2 bases and the V segment lost 1 base, leaving 4 bases of the junction unmatched. CDR3 in DNA: TGTGCCAGCAGCTTAGACAGGGGCCCCAACTATGGCTACACCTTC. It is translated as CASSLDRGPNYGYTF.

This clonotype was detected a few times. The chain is built from TRBV18 and TRBJ1-1; no definite D call. CDR1 and CDR2 (germline): KGHSH, LQKENI. The CDR3 is 14 amino acids. The V end lost 2 bases, the J end lost 0 bases, and 7 bases lay between the germline ends. CDR3 DNA: TGTGCCAGCTCACCAGGCAGGCTGAACACTGAAGCTTTCTTT. Residues: CASSPGRLNTEAFF.

Ten or more counts support this clonotype. This rearrangement joins TRBV20-1 to TRBJ1-2; D uncertain. This CDR3 has 12 residues. CDR1 is DFQATT and CDR2 is SNEGSKA in the germline V gene (reference sequence). V lost 5 bases and J lost 7, with 14 bases in between. CDR3 sequence reads: CSAEYGPAGYTF. DNA for the CDR3: TGCAGTGCTGAATATGGTCCGGCTGGCTACACCTTC.

The V call is TRBV28, the J call TRBJ2-7; D may correspond to TRBD1 or TRBD2 (5 bases each). V lost 1 base and J lost 3, with 13 bases in between. The CDR3 runs to 15 residues. The germline V gene encodes CDR1 MDHEN and CDR2 SYDVKM. The CDR3 coding sequence is TGTGCCAGCAGTTTATTGGGGACCCTAATCTACGAGCAGTACTTC. As protein: CASSLLGTLIYEQYF.

The chain has TRBV28 and TRBJ1-1; a possible D gene is TRBD1 (5 bases). This CDR3 has 14 amino acids. Trimming removed 6 bases from V and 0 bases from J, with 11 bases in between. Per germline, CDR1 MDHEN and CDR2 SYDVKM. Here the CDR3 reads CASRPGRMNTEAFF. The CDR3 DNA reads as TGTGCCAGCAGGCCGGGACGAATGAACACTGAAGCTTTCTTT. Using reference TRBV28 and TRBJ1-1 for the parts outside the CDR3, the full variable domain is DVKVTQSSRYLVKRTGEKVFLECVQDMDHENMFWYRQDPGLGLRLIYFSYDVKMKEKGDIPEGYSVSREKKERFSLILESASTNQTSMYLCASRPGRMNTEAFFGQGTRLTVV.

This clonotype was detected only a few times. This chain links TRBV7-2 with TRBJ2-3; D call uncertain. Germline CDR1 SGHTA, CDR2 FQGNSA. The V and J ends lost 6 bases and 4 bases respectively, with 17 bases between them. This CDR3 spans 15 amino acids. This CDR3 reads CASREAVGRADTQYF. The CDR3 DNA reads TGTGCCAGCAGGGAAGCAGTGGGTAGAGCAGATACGCAGTATTTT.